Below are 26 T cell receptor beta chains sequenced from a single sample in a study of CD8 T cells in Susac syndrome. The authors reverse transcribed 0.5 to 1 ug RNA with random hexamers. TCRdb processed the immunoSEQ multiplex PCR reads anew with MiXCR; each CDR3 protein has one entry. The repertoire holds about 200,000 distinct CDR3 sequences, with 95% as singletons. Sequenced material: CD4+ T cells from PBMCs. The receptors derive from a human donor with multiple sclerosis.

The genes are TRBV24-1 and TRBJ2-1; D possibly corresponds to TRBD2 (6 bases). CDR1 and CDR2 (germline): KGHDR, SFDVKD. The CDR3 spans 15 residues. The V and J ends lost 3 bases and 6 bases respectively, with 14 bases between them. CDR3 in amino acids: CATSDAGTPGNEQFF. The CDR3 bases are TGTGCCACCAGTGATGCCGGGACTCCCGGCAATGAGCAGTTCTTC.

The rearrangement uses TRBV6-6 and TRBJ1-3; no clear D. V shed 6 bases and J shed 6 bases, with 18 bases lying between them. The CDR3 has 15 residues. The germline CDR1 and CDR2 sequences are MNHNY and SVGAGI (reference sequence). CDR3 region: CASSPHGQRENTIYF. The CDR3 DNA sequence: TGTGCCAGCAGCCCCCACGGGCAGAGGGAAAACACCATATATTTT.

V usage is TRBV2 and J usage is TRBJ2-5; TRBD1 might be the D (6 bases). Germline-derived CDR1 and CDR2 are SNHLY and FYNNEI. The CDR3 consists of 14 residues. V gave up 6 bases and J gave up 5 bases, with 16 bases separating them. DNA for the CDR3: TGTGCCAGCAGCGCCGGGACACTGGGCGAGACCCAGTACTTC. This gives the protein CASSAGTLGETQYF.

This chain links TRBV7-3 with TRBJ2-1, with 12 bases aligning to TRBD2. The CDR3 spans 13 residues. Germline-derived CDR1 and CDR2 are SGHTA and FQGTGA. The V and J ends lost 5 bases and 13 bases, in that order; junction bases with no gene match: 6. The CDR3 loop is CASSMGTSGQQFF. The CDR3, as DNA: TGTGCCAGCAGCATGGGGACTAGCGGGCAACAGTTCTTC.

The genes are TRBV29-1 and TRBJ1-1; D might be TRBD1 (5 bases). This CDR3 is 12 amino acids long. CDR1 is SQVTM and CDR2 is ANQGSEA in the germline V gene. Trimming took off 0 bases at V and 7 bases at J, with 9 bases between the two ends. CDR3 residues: CSVEDPGLEAFF. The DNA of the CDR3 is TGCAGCGTTGAAGATCCGGGGCTTGAAGCTTTCTTT. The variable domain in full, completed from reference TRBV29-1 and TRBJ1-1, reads SAVISQKPSRDICQRGTSLTIQCQVDSQVTMMFWYRQQPGQSLTLIATANQGSEATYESGFVIDKFPISRPNLTFSTLTVSNMSPEDSSIYLCSVEDPGLEAFFGQGTRLTVV.

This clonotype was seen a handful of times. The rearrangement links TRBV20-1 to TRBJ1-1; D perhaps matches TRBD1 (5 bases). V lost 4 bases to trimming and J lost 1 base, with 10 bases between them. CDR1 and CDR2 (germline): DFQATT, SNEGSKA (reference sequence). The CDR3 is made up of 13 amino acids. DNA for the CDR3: TGCAGTGCTAAGGGACCGGCGAACACTGAAGCTTTCTTT. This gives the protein CSAKGPANTEAFF.

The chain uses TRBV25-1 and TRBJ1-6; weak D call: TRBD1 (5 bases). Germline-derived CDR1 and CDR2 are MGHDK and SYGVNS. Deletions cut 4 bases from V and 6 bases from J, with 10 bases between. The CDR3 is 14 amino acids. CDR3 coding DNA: TGTGCCAGCAGTGGGCAGGGAACTAATTCACCCCTCCACTTT. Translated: CASSGQGTNSPLHF.

The CDR3 nucleotides are TGCAGTGCCCTAGCGGGGCGCACAGATACGCAGTATTTT. Protein sequence: CSALAGRTDTQYF. The chain uses TRBV20-1 and TRBJ2-3; the match to TRBD2 covers 9 bases. The CDR3 has 13 amino acids. J lost 1 base, V lost 6 bases, and 2 bases had no gene match. Germline loops: CDR1 DFQATT, CDR2 SNEGSKA (reference sequence).

DNA of the CDR3: TGCGCCAGCAGTACTGCGACCACAGATACGCAGTATTTT. It translates to CASSTATTDTQYF. The chain uses TRBV5-1 and TRBJ2-3, with D hard to call. CDR1 is SGHRS, CDR2 YFSETQ, per germline. Trimming cost V 5 bases and J 2 bases, with 9 bases left between them. The CDR3 has 13 residues. The full variable domain, rest sourced from reference TRBV5-1 and TRBJ2-3, is KAGVTQTPRYLIKTRGQQVTLSCSPISGHRSVSWYQQTPGQGLQFLFEYFSETQRNKGNFPGRFSGRQFSNSRSEMNVSTLELGDSALYLCASSTATTDTQYFGPGTRLTVL.

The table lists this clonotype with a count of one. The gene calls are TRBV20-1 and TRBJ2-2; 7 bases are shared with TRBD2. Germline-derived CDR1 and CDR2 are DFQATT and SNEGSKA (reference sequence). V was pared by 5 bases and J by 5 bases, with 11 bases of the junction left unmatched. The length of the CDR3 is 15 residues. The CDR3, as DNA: TGCAGTGCTGAGCTAGGAGACGGGGGGACCGGGGAGCTGTTTTTT. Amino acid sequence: CSAELGDGGTGELFF.

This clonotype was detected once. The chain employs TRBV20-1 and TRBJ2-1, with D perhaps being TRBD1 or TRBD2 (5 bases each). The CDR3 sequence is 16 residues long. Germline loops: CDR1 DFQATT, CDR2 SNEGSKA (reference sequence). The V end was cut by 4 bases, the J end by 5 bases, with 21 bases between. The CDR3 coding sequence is TGCAGTGCTAAGGGCTCCTCTACTACGGGGCACAATGAGCAGTTCTTC. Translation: CSAKGSSTTGHNEQFF.

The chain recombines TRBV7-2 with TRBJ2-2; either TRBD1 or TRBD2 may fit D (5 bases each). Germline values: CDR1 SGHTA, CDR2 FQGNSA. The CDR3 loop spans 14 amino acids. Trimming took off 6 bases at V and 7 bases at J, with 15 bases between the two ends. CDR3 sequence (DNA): TGTGCCAGCAGTTCGTTCGGGGCTAGCGGGGAGCTGTTTTTT. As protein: CASSSFGASGELFF.

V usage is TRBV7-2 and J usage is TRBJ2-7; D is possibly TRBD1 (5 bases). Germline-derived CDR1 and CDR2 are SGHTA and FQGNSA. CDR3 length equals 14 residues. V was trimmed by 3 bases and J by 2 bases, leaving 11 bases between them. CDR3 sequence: CASSFIQGPYEQYF. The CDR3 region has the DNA TGTGCCAGCAGCTTTATCCAGGGTCCCTACGAGCAGTACTTC.

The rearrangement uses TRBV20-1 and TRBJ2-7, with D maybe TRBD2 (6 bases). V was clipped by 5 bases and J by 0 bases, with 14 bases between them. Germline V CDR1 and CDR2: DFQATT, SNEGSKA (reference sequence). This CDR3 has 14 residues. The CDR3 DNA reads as TGCAGTGCTCGCCTCCGGGACTCCTCCTACGAGCAGTACTTC. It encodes CSARLRDSSYEQYF.

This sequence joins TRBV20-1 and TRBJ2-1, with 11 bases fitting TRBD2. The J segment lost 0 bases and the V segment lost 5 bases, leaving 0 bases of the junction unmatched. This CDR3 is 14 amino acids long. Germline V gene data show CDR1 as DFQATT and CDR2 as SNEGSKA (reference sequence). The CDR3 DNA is TGCAGTGCTCTAGCGGGGGGCTCCTACAATGAGCAGTTCTTC. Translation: CSALAGGSYNEQFF.

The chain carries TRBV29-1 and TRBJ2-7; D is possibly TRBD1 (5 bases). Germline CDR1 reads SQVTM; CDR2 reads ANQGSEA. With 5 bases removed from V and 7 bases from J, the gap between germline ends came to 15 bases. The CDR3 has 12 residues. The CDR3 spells CSVCPPGQEQYF. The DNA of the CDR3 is TGCAGCGTTTGCCCTCCCGGACAAGAGCAGTACTTC.

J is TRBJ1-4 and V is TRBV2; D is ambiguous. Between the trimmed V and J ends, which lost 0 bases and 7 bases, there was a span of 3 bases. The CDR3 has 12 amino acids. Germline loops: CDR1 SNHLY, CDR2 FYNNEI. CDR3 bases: TGTGCCAGCAGTGAAGCTCCTGAAAAACTGTTTTTT. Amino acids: CASSEAPEKLFF.

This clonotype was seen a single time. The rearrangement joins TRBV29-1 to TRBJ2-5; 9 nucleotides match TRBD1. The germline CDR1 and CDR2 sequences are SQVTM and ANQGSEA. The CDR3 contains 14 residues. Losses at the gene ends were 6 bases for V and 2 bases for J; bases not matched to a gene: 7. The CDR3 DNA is TGCAGCGTGGAGGGACAGGGTATTCAAGAGACCCAGTACTTC. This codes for CSVEGQGIQETQYF.

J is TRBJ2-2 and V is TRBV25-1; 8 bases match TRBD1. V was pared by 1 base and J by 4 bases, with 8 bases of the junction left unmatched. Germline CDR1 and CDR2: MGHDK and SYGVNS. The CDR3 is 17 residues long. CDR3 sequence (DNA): TGTGCCAGCAGTGAATTCGTGACAGGGGAACTCACCGGGGAGCTGTTTTTT. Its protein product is CASSEFVTGELTGELFF.

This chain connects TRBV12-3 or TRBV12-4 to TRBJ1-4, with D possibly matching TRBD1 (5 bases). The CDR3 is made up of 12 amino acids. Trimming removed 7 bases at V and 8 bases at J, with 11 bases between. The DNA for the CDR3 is TGTGCCAGCATGGACGGGGCGGAAAAACTGTTTTTT. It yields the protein CASMDGAEKLFF.

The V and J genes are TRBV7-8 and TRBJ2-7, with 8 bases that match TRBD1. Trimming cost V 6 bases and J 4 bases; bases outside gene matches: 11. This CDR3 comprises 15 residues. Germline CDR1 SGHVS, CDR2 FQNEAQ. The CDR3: CASSRGQGLLYEQYF. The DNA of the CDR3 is TGTGCCAGCAGTAGAGGACAGGGATTACTTTACGAGCAGTACTTC.

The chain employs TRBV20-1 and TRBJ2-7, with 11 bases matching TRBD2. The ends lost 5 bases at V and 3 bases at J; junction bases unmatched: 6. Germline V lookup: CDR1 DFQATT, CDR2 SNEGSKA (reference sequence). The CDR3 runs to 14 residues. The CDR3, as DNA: TGCAGTGCTTCCCTAGCGGGGGGCTTCTACGAGCAGTACGTC. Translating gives CSASLAGGFYEQYV.

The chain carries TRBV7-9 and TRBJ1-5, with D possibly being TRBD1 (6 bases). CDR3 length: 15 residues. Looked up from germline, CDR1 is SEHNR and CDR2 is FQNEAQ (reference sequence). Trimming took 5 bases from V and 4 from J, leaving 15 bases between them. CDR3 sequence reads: CASSLTGLGNQPQHF. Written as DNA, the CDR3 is TGTGCCAGCAGCCTAACAGGGCTGGGAAATCAGCCCCAGCATTTT.

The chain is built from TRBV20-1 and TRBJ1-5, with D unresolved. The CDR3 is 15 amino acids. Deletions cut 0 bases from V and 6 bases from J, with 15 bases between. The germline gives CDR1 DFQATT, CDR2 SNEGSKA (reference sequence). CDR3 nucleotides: TGCAGTGCTAGAGATCTCCAGAGAGTAGGTCAGCCCCAGCATTTT. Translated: CSARDLQRVGQPQHF.

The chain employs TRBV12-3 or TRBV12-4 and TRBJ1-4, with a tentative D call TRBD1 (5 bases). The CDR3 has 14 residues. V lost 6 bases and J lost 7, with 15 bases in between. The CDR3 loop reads CASSRKTGGEKLFF. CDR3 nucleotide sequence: TGTGCCAGCAGCCGAAAAACAGGCGGTGAAAAACTGTTTTTT.

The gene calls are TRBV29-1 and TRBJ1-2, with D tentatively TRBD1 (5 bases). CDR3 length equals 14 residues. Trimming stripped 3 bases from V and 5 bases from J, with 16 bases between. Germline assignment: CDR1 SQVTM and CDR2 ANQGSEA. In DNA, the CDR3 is TGCAGCGTTGATAGGGGTTCGAGGGGTTATGGCTACACCTTC. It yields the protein CSVDRGSRGYGYTF.